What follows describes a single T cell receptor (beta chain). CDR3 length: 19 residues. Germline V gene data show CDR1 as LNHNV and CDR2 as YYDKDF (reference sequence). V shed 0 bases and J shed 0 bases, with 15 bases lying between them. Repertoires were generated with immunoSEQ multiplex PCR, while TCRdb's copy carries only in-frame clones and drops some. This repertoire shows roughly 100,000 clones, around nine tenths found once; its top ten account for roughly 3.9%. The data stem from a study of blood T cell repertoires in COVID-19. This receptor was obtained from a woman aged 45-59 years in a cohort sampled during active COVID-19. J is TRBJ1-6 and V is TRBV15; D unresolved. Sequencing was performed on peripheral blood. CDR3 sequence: CATSRDPNSPSSYNSPLHF. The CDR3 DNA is TGTGCCACCAGCAGAGATCCGAACTCCCCGAGCTCCTATAATTCACCCCTCCACTTT. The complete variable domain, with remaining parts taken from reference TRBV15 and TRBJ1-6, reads DAMVIQNPRYQVTQFGKPVTLSCSQTLNHNVMYWYQQKSSQAPKLLFHYYDKDFNNEADTPDNFQSRRPNTSFCFLDIRSPGLGDTAMYLCATSRDPNSPSSYNSPLHFGNGTRLTVT.